The entry that follows covers one T cell receptor beta chain sequence. The data stem from a study of long-term antiretroviral therapy in people with HIV. At the survey level, the v3.0 immunoSEQ assay was run. TCRdb's table, derived via immunoSEQ multiplex PCR, lists solely in-frame clones and lacks some. The sample holds 45,000 or so clones, 90% to 95% seen once. From each donor, at least one pre-ART PBMC sample and at least two post-ART PBMC samples were obtained. This CDR3 contains 16 residues. Per the germline V gene, CDR1 is MNHNS and CDR2 is SASEGT. The chain has TRBV6-1 and TRBJ2-5; TRBD2 agrees at 11 bases. The J call may be incorrect, as the DNA end agrees better with TRBJ2-7. The sequenced sample was unsorted PBMCs, obtained 3.7 years after starting antiretroviral therapy. This TCR came from a woman between 45 and 65 years old with HIV. The CDR3 region has the DNA TGTGCCAGCAGTGAAGAAAGACTAGCGGGGAAATACGAGCAGTACTTC. It encodes CASSEERLAGKYEQYF.